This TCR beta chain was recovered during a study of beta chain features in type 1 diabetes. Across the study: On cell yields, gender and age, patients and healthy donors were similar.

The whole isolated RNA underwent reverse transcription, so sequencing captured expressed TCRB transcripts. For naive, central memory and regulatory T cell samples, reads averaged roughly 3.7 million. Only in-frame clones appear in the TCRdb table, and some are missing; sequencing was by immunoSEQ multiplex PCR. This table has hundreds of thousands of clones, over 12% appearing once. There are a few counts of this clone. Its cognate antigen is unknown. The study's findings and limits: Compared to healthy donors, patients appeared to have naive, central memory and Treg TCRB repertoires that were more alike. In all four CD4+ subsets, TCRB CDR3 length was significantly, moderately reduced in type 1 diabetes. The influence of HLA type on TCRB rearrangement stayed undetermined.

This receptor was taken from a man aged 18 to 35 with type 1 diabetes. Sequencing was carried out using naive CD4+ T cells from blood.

CDR3 coding DNA: TGCAGCGTTCAACGACAGTTCAACACTGAAGCTTTCTTT. Its protein is CSVQRQFNTEAFF. V usage is TRBV29-1 and J usage is TRBJ1-1; maybe TRBD1 (5 bases). This CDR3 has 13 residues. Between the trimmed V and J ends, which lost 5 bases and 2 bases, there was a span of 12 bases. CDR1 is SQVTM and CDR2 is ANQGSEA in the germline V gene.